A single T cell receptor (beta chain) is shown here with its context. The antigen remains unidentified. Repertoires were generated with immunoSEQ multiplex PCR, while TCRdb's copy carries only in-frame clones and drops some. The data show around 1.9 million clones, with about 94% seen just once and less than 2% held by the top ten. The sample comes from a study of shared clonotypes between healthy human individuals. The study's findings and limits: A small donor pool kept down the genetic and exposure-history diversity that was represented.

Germline trimming cut 3 bases from V and 3 bases from J; bases unmatched to any gene: 9. Germline loops: CDR1 SGDLS, CDR2 YYNGEE. The CDR3 contains 16 residues. CD8 cells regarded as naive lacked CD45RO, were positively chosen for CCR7, and omitted terminally differentiated effector memory CD45RA+ cells. The chain carries TRBV9 and TRBJ2-7, with 10 bases lining up with TRBD1. The sequenced sample consisted of naive CD8+ T cells from PBMCs. This TCR was recovered from a man between 18 and 29 years old in good health. Some clones in this sample may be carry-over from other donors' samples. The CDR3 DNA reads TGTGCCAGCAGCGGCTCCTCCGGACAGGGGGGCTACGAGCAGTACTTC. Its translation: CASSGSSGQGGYEQYF. Full variable domain (rest looked up from reference TRBV9 and TRBJ2-7): DSGVTQTPKHLITATGQRVTLRCSPRSGDLSVYWYQQSLDQGLQFLIQYYNGEERAKGNILERFSAQQFPDLHSELNLSSLELGDSALYFCASSGSSGQGGYEQYFGPGTRLTVT.